The 20 T cell receptor beta chains below come from one sample, sequenced in a study of B cell selection in AIRE deficiency. Profiled with immunoSEQ multiplex PCR; TCRdb holds only in-frame clones, not every one. The sample records approximately 24,000 clones, around 96% being singletons. CD4+CD127+ cells were sorted as the conventional CD4 T cells. Input material: CD4+CD127+ conventional T cells sorted from PBMCs. These TCRs come from a human donor in good health.

CDR3 in DNA: TGTGCCAGCAGAGGGGATAACTATGGCTACACCTTC. Its protein product is CASRGDNYGYTF. The rearrangement links TRBV19 to TRBJ1-2, with a weak D call TRBD1 (5 bases). Trimming shortened V by 9 bases and J by 1 base, and 9 bases separated the two germline ends. CDR1 is LNHDA and CDR2 is SQIVND in the germline V gene (reference sequence). The CDR3 sequence is 12 residues long. The entire variable domain, with the rest obtained from reference TRBV19 and TRBJ1-2, is as follows: DGGITQSPKYLFRKEGQNVTLSCEQNLNHDAMYWYRQDPGQGLRLIYYSQIVNDFQKGDIAEGYSVSREKKESFPLTVTSAQKNPTAFYLCASRGDNYGYTFGSGTRLTVV.

The chain links TRBV2 to TRBJ2-4; D might be TRBD1 (5 bases). The CDR3 runs to 17 residues. V lost 2 bases to trimming and J lost 0 bases, with 14 bases between them. Germline loops: CDR1 SNHLY, CDR2 FYNNEI. CDR3 in DNA: TGTGCCAGCAGTGAAAGAGTGGCAGGGCTAGCCAAAAACATTCAGTACTTC. Protein: CASSERVAGLAKNIQYF.

The V call is TRBV18, the J call TRBJ1-5; D unresolved. There are 13 residues in the CDR3. The V and J ends lost 3 bases and 2 bases respectively, with 5 bases between them. The germline gives CDR1 KGHSH, CDR2 LQKENI. CDR3 bases: TGTGCCAGCTCACCGGATCGCAATCAGCCCCAGCATTTT. This translates into CASSPDRNQPQHF. Supplemented by reference TRBV18 and TRBJ1-5, the full variable domain reads NAGVMQNPRHLVRRRGQEARLRCSPMKGHSHVYWYRQLPEEGLKFMVYLQKENIIDESGMPKERFSAEFPKEGPSILRIQQVVRGDSAAYFCASSPDRNQPQHFGDGTRLSIL.

The chain joins TRBV7-2 to TRBJ2-3; D is unclear. There are 14 residues in the CDR3. Trimming pared 1 base from V and 2 bases from J, leaving 7 bases between. CDR1 is SGHTA and CDR2 is FQGNSA in the germline V gene. The CDR3 nucleotides are TGTGCCAGCAGCTTAGGGCAGCCCACAGATACGCAGTATTTT. Its protein product is CASSLGQPTDTQYF. Filled out from reference TRBV7-2 and TRBJ2-3, the complete variable domain reads GAGVSQSPSNKVTEKGKDVELRCDPISGHTALYWYRQSLGQGLEFLIYFQGNSAPDKSGLPSDRFSAERTGGSVSTLTIQRTQQEDSAVYLCASSLGQPTDTQYFGPGTRLTVL.

The chain carries TRBV28 and TRBJ1-5; 7 nucleotides agree with TRBD1. Germline CDR1 reads MDHEN; CDR2 reads SYDVKM. This CDR3 is built from 17 residues. V shed 6 bases, J shed 3 bases, and the junction held 14 bases outside the gene matches. Written as DNA, the CDR3 is TGTGCCAGCAGGACCCCCTGGGGGGGACAGAACAATCAGCCCCAGCATTTT. Translating it yields CASRTPWGGQNNQPQHF. The whole variable domain, filled in from reference TRBV28 and TRBJ1-5, reads DVKVTQSSRYLVKRTGEKVFLECVQDMDHENMFWYRQDPGLGLRLIYFSYDVKMKEKGDIPEGYSVSREKKERFSLILESASTNQTSMYLCASRTPWGGQNNQPQHFGDGTRLSIL.

To note about this clone: Other DNA sequences in the same sample also yield this CDR3. The CDR3 loop is CASSLDSGGSTDTQYF. The CDR3, as DNA: TGCGCCAGCAGCTTGGACAGCGGGGGAAGCACAGATACGCAGTATTTT. The V call is TRBV5-1, the J call TRBJ2-3; 8 bases agree with TRBD2. CDR3 length: 16 residues. Germline trimming cut 0 bases from V and 0 bases from J; bases unmatched to any gene: 3. Germline V gene sequence: CDR1 SGHRS, CDR2 YFSETQ.

This sequence joins TRBV19 and TRBJ1-3, with D perhaps TRBD1 (5 bases). Between the trimmed V and J ends, which lost 6 bases and 4 bases, there was a span of 10 bases. Germline CDR1 LNHDA, CDR2 SQIVND (reference sequence). This CDR3 contains 13 residues. CDR3 sequence (DNA): TGTGCCAGTAGCCCAGGGAAAGGAAACACCATATATTTT. Amino acids: CASSPGKGNTIYF.

The gene calls are TRBV19 and TRBJ2-5, with TRBD1 matching over 7 bases. The germline gives CDR1 LNHDA, CDR2 SQIVND (reference sequence). The CDR3 extends over 14 amino acids. Trimming took 5 bases from V and 4 from J; bases not matched to a gene: 7. The CDR3 coding sequence is TGTGCCAGTAGTCCGCGACAGGGTGGAGAGACCCAGTACTTC. Its protein is CASSPRQGGETQYF.

This sequence joins TRBV5-1 and TRBJ1-2, with D possibly TRBD1 on 6 matching bases. This CDR3 region has 14 residues. CDR1 is SGHRS, CDR2 YFSETQ, per germline. The germline V and J ends were trimmed by 1 base and 6 bases, with 13 bases remaining between them. In DNA, the CDR3 is TGCGCCAGCAGCTTGAGGGGGGGCGCGGATGGCTACACCTTC. Translating gives CASSLRGGADGYTF.

The V and J genes are TRBV18 and TRBJ1-2; D remains ambiguous. This CDR3 region has 13 residues. Germline V gene lookup returns CDR1 KGHSH and CDR2 LQKENI. Trimming stripped 8 bases from V and 4 bases from J, with 14 bases between. The chain's CDR3 is CASTHGVGYGYTF. The DNA of the CDR3 is TGTGCCAGCACGCACGGGGTTGGCTATGGCTACACCTTC.

The chain carries TRBV25-1 and TRBJ1-1, with D possibly matching TRBD1 (6 bases). From germline, CDR1 is MGHDK and CDR2 SYGVNS. CDR3 length: 13 residues. Trimming cost V 6 bases and J 7 bases, with 15 bases left between them. The DNA for the CDR3 is TGTGCCAGCAGATACACTACAGGGAATGAAGCTTTCTTT. Translation gives CASRYTTGNEAFF.

CDR3 DNA sequence: TGTGCCTGGAAGGTCGGCAGGGGAATTGATGGCTACACCTTC. It encodes CAWKVGRGIDGYTF. The chain links TRBV30 to TRBJ1-2; perhaps TRBD1 as D (6 bases). The CDR3 length is 14 residues. Trimming shortened V by 4 bases and J by 6 bases, and 18 bases separated the two germline ends. Germline V CDR1 and CDR2: GTSNPN, SVGIG (reference sequence).

V gene TRBV7-9 combines with J gene TRBJ2-2; 10 bases line up with TRBD2. The germline V gene has CDR1 SEHNR and CDR2 FQNEAQ (reference sequence). This CDR3 is 16 amino acids long. With 5 bases clipped from V and 4 bases from J, the junction kept 7 bases outside the gene matches. The CDR3 reads CASSHPGLASTGELFF. The CDR3 DNA reads TGTGCCAGCAGCCATCCGGGACTAGCGTCCACCGGGGAGCTGTTTTTT. The variable domain in full, with the rest retrieved from reference TRBV7-9 and TRBJ2-2, is DTGVSQNPRHKITKRGQNVTFRCDPISEHNRLYWYRQTLGQGPEFLTYFQNEAQLEKSRLLSDRFSAERPKGSFSTLEIQRTEQGDSAMYLCASSHPGLASTGELFFGEGSRLTVL.

This clone has a single count. The rearrangement uses TRBV27 and TRBJ2-3; D remains ambiguous. The CDR3 sequence is 13 residues long. From germline, CDR1 is MNHEY and CDR2 SMNVEV (reference sequence). V was trimmed by 6 bases and J by 0 bases, leaving 7 bases between them. The CDR3 sequence is CASRSTSTDTQYF. CDR3 sequence (DNA): TGTGCCAGCAGGTCCACTAGCACAGATACGCAGTATTTT.

The J gene is TRBJ2-1, the V gene TRBV5-6, with D maybe TRBD1 (5 bases). The V end lost 2 bases, the J end lost 0 bases, and 9 bases lay between the germline ends. This CDR3 has 15 amino acids. Germline V gene data show CDR1 as SGHDT and CDR2 as YYEEEE. CDR3 nucleotide sequence: TGTGCCAGCAGCTTAAGGGGTATCTCCTACAATGAGCAGTTCTTC. Translation: CASSLRGISYNEQFF.

The chain couples TRBV6-5 to TRBJ1-6; maybe TRBD1 (6 bases). V was trimmed by 7 bases and J by 8 bases, leaving 15 bases between them. The CDR3 sequence is 14 residues long. Germline V gene sequence: CDR1 MNHEY, CDR2 SVGAGI. CDR3 in amino acids: CASTRTASDSPLHF. The CDR3 DNA sequence: TGTGCCAGCACCCGGACAGCTAGCGATTCACCCCTCCACTTT.

V gene TRBV11-2 combines with J gene TRBJ2-7; D is possibly TRBD1 or TRBD2 (5 bases each). CDR3 length equals 14 residues. The V end lost 4 bases, the J end lost 3 bases, and 13 bases lay between the germline ends. CDR1 and CDR2 from the germline V gene are SGHAT and FQNNGV. The CDR3 nucleotides read TGTGCCAGCAGCTCCCGGGACGGAGTCTACGAGCAGTACTTC. Encoded protein: CASSSRDGVYEQYF.

V and J are TRBV6-1 and TRBJ1-1; no definite D call. The V and J ends lost 1 base and 7 bases respectively, with 10 bases between them. The CDR3 consists of 13 residues. The germline V gene has CDR1 MNHNS and CDR2 SASEGT. CDR3 DNA: TGTGCCAGCAGTGAAGGCAACTCAATTGAAGCTTTCTTT. It specifies CASSEGNSIEAFF.

This chain uses TRBV7-7 with TRBJ2-1; D gene ambiguous. Germline V gene data show CDR1 as SSHAT and CDR2 as FNYEAQ (reference sequence). V lost 5 bases to trimming and J lost 0 bases, with 11 bases between them. The CDR3 contains 15 residues. The CDR3 is CASSHEESSYNEQFF. The CDR3 DNA reads as TGTGCCAGCAGCCACGAGGAGAGCTCCTACAATGAGCAGTTCTTC.

The chain links TRBV6-1 to TRBJ1-2, with 7 bases identical to TRBD1. Per germline, CDR1 MNHNS and CDR2 SASEGT. CDR3 length: 17 residues. V dropped 6 bases and J dropped 2; count of bases not matched to a gene: 15. Here the CDR3 reads CASSEKGRDSLNYGYTF. In nucleotides, the CDR3 is TGTGCCAGCAGCGAAAAGGGCCGGGACAGTCTAAACTATGGCTACACCTTC.